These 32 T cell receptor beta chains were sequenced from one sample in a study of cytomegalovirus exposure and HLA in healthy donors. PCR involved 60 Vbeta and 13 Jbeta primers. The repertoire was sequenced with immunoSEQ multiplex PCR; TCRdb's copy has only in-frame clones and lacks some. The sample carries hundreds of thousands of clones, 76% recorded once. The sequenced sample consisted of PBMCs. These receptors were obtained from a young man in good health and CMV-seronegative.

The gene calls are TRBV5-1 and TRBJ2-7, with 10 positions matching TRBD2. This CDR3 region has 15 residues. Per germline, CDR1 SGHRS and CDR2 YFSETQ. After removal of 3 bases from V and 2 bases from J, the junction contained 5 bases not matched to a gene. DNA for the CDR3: TGCGCCAGCAGCTCGACTAGCGGGCTGACCTACGAGCAGTACTTC. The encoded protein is CASSSTSGLTYEQYF. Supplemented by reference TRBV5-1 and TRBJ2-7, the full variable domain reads KAGVTQTPRYLIKTRGQQVTLSCSPISGHRSVSWYQQTPGQGLQFLFEYFSETQRNKGNFPGRFSGRQFSNSRSEMNVSTLELGDSALYLCASSSTSGLTYEQYFGPGTRLTVT.

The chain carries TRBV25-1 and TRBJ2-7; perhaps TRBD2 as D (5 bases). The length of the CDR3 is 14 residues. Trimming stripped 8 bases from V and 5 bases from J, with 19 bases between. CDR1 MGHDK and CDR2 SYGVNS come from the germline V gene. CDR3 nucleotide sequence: TGTGCCAGCGGTTCCCCTTCCCTGGGAGACGAGCAGTACTTC. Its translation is CASGSPSLGDEQYF.

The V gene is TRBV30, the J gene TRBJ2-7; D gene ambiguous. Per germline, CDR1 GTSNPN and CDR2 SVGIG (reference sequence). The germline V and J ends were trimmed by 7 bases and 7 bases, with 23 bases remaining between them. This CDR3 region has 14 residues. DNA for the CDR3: TGTGCCTCAGATATCCTAGGCGGCCTCGAAGAGCAGTACTTC. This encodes CASDILGGLEEQYF.

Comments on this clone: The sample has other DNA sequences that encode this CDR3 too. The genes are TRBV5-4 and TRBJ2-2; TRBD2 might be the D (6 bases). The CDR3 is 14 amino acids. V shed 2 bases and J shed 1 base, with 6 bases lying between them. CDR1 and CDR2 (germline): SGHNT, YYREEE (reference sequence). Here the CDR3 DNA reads TGTGCCAGCAGCTTCGGGGGGAACACCGGGGAGCTGTTTTTT. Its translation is CASSFGGNTGELFF.

The CDR3 region has the DNA TGTGCCAGCAGCTTAGTGGGCGGCGGAGGTTCCTACAATGAGCAGTTCTTC. It encodes CASSLVGGGGSYNEQFF. V gene TRBV11-2 combines with J gene TRBJ2-1; D is perhaps TRBD2 (5 bases). Trimming took 1 base from V and 1 from J, leaving 14 bases between them. Germline assignment: CDR1 SGHAT and CDR2 FQNNGV. The CDR3 loop spans 17 amino acids.

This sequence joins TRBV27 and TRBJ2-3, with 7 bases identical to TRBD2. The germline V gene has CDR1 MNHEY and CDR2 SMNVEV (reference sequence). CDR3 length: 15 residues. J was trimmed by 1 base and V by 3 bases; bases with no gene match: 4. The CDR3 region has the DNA TGTGCCAGCAGTTTTGGCGGGAGAGGCACAGATACGCAGTATTTT. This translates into CASSFGGRGTDTQYF.

The DNA of the CDR3 is TGTGCCAGCAGTCCAATTACAGGATTACACAACACTGAAGCTTTCTTT. It yields the protein CASSPITGLHNTEAFF. This chain connects TRBV27 to TRBJ1-1, with D possibly TRBD1 on 5 matching bases. The V end was cut by 5 bases, the J end by 2 bases, with 18 bases between. The germline CDR1 and CDR2 sequences are MNHEY and SMNVEV (reference sequence). This CDR3 has 16 amino acids.

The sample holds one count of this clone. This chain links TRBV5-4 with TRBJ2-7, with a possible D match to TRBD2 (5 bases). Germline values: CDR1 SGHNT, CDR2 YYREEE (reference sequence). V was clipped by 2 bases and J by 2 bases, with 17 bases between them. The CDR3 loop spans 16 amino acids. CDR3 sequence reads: CASSFFGRVDTYEQYF. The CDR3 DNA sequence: TGTGCCAGCAGCTTTTTCGGGCGGGTTGATACCTACGAGCAGTACTTC.

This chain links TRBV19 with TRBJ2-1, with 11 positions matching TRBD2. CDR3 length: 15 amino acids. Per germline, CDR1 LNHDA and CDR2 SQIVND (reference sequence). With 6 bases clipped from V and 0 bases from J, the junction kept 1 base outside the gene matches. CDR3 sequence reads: CASSTSGSSYNEQFF. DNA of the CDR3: TGTGCCAGTAGCACTAGCGGGAGCTCCTACAATGAGCAGTTCTTC.

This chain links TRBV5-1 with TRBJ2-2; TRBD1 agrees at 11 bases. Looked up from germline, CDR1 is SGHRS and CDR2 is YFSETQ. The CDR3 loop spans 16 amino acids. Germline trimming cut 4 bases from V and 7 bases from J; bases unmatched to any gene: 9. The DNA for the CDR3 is TGCGCCAGCAGCACCTGGACAGGGGGCGAGAGCGGGGAGCTGTTTTTT. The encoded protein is CASSTWTGGESGELFF.

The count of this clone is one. CDR3 coding DNA: TGTGCCTGGAGGGGGGCAGGCCATGGCTACACCTTC. Residues: CAWRGAGHGYTF. The chain combines TRBV30 with TRBJ1-2, with D possibly matching TRBD1 (6 bases). Trimming shortened V by 3 bases and J by 6 bases, and 11 bases separated the two germline ends. Germline CDR1 is GTSNPN and CDR2 is SVGIG (reference sequence). CDR3 length: 12 residues.

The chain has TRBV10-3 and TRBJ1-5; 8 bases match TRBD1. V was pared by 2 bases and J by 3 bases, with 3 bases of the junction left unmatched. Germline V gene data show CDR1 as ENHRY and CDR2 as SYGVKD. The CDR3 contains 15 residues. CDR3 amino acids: CAISEGTGYNQPQHF. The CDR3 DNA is TGTGCCATCAGTGAGGGGACAGGATACAATCAGCCCCAGCATTTT.

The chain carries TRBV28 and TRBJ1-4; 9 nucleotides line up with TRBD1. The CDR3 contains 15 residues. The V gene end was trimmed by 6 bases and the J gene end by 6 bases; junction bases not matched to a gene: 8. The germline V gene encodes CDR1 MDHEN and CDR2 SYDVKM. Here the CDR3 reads CASRPRQGGDEKLFF. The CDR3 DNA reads TGTGCCAGCAGACCCCGACAGGGGGGGGATGAAAAACTGTTTTTT.

The DNA of the CDR3 is TGTGCCAGCAGCTTGGCGGCGGGACCCGATGGCTACACCTTC. This encodes CASSLAAGPDGYTF. The chain links TRBV5-4 to TRBJ1-2; a possible D gene is TRBD1 (5 bases). The germline gives CDR1 SGHNT, CDR2 YYREEE (reference sequence). The CDR3 loop spans 14 amino acids. Deletions cut 0 bases from V and 6 bases from J, with 12 bases between.

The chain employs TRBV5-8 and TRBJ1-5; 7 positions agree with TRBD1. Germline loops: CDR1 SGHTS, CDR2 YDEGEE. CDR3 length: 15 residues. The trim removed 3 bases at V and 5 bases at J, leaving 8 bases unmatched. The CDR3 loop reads CASSYYRGIHQPQHF. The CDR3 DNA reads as TGTGCCAGCAGCTACTACAGGGGCATTCATCAGCCCCAGCATTTT.

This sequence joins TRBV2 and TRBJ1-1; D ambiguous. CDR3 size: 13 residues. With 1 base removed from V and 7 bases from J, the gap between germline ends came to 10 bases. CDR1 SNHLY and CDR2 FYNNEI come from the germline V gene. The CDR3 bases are TGTGCCAGCAGTGAAGTGGGTAGAGGTGAAGCTTTCTTT. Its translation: CASSEVGRGEAFF.

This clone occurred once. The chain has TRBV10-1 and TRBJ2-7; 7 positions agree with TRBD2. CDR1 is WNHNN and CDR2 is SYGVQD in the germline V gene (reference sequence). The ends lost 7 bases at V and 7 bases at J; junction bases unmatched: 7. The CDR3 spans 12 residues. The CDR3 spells CASKKQRDEQYF. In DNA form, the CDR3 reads TGCGCCAGCAAAAAACAGCGGGATGAGCAGTACTTC.

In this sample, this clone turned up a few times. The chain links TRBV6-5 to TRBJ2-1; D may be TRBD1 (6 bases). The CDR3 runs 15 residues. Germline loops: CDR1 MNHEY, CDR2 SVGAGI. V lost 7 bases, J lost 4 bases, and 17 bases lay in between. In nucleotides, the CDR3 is TGTGCCAGCAAAATGGACAGTGAAGCATACAATGAGCAGTTCTTC. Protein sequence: CASKMDSEAYNEQFF.

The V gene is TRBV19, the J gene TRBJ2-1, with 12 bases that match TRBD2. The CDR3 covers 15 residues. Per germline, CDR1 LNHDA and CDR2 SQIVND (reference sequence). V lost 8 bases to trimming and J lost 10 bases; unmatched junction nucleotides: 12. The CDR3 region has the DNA TGTGCCAGTCGGACTAGCGGGATTCTAGTTGAGGAGCAGTTCTTC. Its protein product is CASRTSGILVEEQFF. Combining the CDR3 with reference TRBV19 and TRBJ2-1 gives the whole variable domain DGGITQSPKYLFRKEGQNVTLSCEQNLNHDAMYWYRQDPGQGLRLIYYSQIVNDFQKGDIAEGYSVSREKKESFPLTVTSAQKNPTAFYLCASRTSGILVEEQFFGPGTRLTVL.

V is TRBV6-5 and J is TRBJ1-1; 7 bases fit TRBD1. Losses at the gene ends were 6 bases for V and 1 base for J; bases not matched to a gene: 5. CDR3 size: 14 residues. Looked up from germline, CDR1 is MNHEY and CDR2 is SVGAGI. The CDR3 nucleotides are TGTGCCAGCAGCCTTAACAGGGGGAACACTGAAGCTTTCTTT. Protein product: CASSLNRGNTEAFF.

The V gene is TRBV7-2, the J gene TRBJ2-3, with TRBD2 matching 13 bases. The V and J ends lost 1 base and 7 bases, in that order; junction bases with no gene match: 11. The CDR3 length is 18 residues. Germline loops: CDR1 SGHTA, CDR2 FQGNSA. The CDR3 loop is CASSLGTSGRRIGNTQYF. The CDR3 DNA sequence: TGTGCCAGCAGCTTAGGGACTAGCGGGAGACGCATTGGAAATACGCAGTATTTT.

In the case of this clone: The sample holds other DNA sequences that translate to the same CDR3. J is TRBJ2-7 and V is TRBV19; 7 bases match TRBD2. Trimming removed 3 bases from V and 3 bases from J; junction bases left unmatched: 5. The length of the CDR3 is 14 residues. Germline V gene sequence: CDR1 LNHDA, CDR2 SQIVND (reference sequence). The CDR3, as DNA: TGTGCCAGTAGTATCAGCGGGGTTAGCTACGAGCAGTACTTC. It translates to CASSISGVSYEQYF.

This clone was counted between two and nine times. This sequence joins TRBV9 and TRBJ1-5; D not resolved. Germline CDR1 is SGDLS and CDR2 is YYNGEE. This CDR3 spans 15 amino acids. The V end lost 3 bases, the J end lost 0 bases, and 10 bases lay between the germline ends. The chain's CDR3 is CASSATSNSNQPQHF. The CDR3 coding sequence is TGTGCCAGCAGCGCCACATCAAATAGCAATCAGCCCCAGCATTTT.

Here the CDR3 DNA reads TGTGCCAGCAGTGCTCTAGCGGGAGTACCAGATACGCAGTATTTT. This sequence encodes CASSALAGVPDTQYF. The genes are TRBV6-1 and TRBJ2-3, with TRBD2 matching over 10 bases. Germline assignment: CDR1 MNHNS and CDR2 SASEGT. CDR3 length: 15 residues. The V gene end was trimmed by 4 bases and the J gene end by 4 bases; junction bases not matched to a gene: 5.

The CDR3 nucleotides read TGCGCCAGCAACGTCGGGGGACAGGTGAACACTGAAGCTTTCTTT. This sequence encodes CASNVGGQVNTEAFF. V is TRBV5-1 and J is TRBJ1-1; 8 bases agree with TRBD1. V lost 6 bases and J lost 0; bases outside the gene matches: 7. Germline lookup yields CDR1 SGHRS and CDR2 YFSETQ. CDR3 length: 15 residues.

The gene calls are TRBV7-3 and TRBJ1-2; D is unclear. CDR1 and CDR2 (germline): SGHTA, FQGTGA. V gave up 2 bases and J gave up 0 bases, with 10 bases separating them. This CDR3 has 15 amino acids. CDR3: CASSLLPSANYGYTF. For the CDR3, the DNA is TGTGCCAGCAGCTTACTGCCCAGTGCTAACTATGGCTACACCTTC. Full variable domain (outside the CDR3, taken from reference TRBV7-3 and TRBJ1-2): GAGVSQTPSNKVTEKGKYVELRCDPISGHTALYWYRQSLGQGPEFLIYFQGTGAADDSGLPNDRFFAVRPEGSVSTLKIQRTERGDSAVYLCASSLLPSANYGYTFGSGTRLTVV.

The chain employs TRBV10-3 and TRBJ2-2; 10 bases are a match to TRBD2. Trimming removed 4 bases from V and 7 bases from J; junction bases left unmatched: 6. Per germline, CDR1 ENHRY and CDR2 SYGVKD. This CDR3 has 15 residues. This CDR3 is CAISGSSGRGGELFF. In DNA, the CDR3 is TGTGCCATCAGTGGATCTAGCGGGAGAGGCGGGGAGCTGTTTTTT.

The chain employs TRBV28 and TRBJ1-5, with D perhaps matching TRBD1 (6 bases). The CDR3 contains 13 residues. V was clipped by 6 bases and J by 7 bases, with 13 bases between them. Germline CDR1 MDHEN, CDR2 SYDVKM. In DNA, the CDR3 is TGTGCCAGCAGCCCTAATACAGGGCAGCCCCAGCATTTT. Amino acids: CASSPNTGQPQHF.

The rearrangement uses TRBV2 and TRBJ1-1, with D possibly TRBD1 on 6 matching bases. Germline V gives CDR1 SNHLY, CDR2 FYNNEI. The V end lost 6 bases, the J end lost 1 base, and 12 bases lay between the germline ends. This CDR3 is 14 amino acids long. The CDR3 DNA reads TGTGCCAGCAGCCTACAGGGCCCGAACACTGAAGCTTTCTTT. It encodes CASSLQGPNTEAFF. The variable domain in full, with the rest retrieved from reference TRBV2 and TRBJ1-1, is EPEVTQTPSHQVTQMGQEVILRCVPISNHLYFYWYRQILGQKVEFLVSFYNNEISEKSEIFDDQFSVERPDGSNFTLKIRSTKLEDSAMYFCASSLQGPNTEAFFGQGTRLTVV.

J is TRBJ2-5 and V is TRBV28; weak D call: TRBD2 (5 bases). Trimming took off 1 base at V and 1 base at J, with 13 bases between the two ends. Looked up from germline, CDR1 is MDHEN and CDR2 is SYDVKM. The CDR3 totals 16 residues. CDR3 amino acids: CASSLYGPGLQETQYF. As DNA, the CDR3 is TGTGCCAGCAGTTTATACGGACCCGGACTCCAAGAGACCCAGTACTTC.

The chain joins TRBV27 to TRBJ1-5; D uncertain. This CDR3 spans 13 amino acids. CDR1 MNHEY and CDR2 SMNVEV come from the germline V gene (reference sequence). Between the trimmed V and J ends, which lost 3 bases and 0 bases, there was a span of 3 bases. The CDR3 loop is CASSFYSNQPQHF. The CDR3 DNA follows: TGTGCCAGCAGTTTCTATAGCAATCAGCCCCAGCATTTT.

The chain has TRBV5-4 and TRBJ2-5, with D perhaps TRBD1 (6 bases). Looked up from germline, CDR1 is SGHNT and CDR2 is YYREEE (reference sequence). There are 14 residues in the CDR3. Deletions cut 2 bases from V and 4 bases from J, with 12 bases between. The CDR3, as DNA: TGTGCCAGCAGCTTCGGACAGCTCGGAGAGACCCAGTACTTC. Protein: CASSFGQLGETQYF.